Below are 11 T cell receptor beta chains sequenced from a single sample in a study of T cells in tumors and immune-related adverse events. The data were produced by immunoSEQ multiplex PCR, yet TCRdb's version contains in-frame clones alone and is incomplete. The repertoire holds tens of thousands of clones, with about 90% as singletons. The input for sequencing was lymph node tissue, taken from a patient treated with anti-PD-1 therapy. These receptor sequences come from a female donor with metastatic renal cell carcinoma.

This CDR3 reads CASIRSILSRVGTGFYEQYF. CDR3 DNA: TGTGCCAGCATCCGCTCAATATTAAGCCGAGTCGGGACAGGGTTCTACGAGCAGTACTTC. The rearrangement uses TRBV7-4 and TRBJ2-7; 9 nucleotides align to TRBD1. In germline, CDR1 is SGHVT, CDR2 SQSDAQ. The CDR3 is 20 amino acids. The V gene end was trimmed by 7 bases and the J gene end by 3 bases; junction bases not matched to a gene: 25.

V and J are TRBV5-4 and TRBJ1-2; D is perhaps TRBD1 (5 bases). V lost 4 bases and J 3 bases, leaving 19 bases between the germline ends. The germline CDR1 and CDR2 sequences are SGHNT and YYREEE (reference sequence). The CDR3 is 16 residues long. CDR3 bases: TGTGCCAGCAGCCCTACATTGGGGGGGGTGGACTATGGCTACACCTTC. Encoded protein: CASSPTLGGVDYGYTF.

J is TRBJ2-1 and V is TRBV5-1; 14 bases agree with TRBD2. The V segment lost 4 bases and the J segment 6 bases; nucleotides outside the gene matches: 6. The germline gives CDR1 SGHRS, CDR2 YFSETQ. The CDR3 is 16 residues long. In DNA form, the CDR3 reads TGCGCCAGCAGCCCCATAGGGACTAGCGGGAGCAATGAGCAGTTCTTC. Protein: CASSPIGTSGSNEQFF.

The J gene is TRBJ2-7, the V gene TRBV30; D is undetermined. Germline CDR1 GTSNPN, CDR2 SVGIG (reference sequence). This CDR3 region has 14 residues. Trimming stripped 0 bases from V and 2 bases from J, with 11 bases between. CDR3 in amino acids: CAWSVPRKPYEQYF. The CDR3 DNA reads TGTGCCTGGAGTGTACCCAGGAAACCCTACGAGCAGTACTTC.

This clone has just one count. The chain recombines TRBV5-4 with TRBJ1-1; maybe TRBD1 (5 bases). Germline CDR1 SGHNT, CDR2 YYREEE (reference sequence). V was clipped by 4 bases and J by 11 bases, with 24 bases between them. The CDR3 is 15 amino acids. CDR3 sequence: CASSPTSTASERAFF. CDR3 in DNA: TGTGCCAGCAGCCCAACGTCGACAGCCAGCGAGCGGGCTTTCTTT.

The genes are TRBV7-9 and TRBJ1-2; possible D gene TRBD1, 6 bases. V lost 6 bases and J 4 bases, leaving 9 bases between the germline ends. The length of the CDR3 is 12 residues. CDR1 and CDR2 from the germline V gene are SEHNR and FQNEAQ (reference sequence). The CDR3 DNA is TGTGCCAGCAGAAAGGACAGCTATGGCTACACCTTC. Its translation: CASRKDSYGYTF.

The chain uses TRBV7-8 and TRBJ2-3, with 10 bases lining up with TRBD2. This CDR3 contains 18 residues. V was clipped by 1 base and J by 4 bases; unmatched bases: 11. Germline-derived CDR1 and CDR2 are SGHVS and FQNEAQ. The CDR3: CASSLELAGLQRADTQYF. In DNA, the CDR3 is TGTGCCAGCAGCTTAGAACTAGCGGGACTTCAAAGGGCAGATACGCAGTATTTT.

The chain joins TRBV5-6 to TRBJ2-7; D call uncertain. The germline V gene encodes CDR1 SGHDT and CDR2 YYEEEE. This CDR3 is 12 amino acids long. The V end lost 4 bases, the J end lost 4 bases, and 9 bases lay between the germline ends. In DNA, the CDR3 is TGTGCCAGCAGCCGCCAAAATTACGAGCAGTACTTC. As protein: CASSRQNYEQYF. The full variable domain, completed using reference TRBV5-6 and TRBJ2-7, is DAGVTQSPTHLIKTRGQQVTLRCSPKSGHDTVSWYQQALGQGPQFIFQYYEEEERQRGNFPDRFSGHQFPNYSSELNVNALLLGDSALYLCASSRQNYEQYFGPGTRLTVT.

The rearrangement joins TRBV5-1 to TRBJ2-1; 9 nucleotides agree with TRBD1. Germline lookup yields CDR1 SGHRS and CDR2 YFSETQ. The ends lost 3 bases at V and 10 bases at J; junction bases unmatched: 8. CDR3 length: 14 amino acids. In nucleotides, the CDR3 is TGCGCCAGCAGCTCAGAAACAGGGGGCAGGGAGCAGTTCTTC. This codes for CASSSETGGREQFF.

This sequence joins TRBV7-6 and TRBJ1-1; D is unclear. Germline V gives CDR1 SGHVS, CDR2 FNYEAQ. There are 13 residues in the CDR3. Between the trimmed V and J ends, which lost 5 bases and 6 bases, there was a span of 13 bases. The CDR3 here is CASSESGISEAFF. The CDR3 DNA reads TGTGCCAGCAGCGAGAGTGGTATATCTGAAGCTTTCTTT.

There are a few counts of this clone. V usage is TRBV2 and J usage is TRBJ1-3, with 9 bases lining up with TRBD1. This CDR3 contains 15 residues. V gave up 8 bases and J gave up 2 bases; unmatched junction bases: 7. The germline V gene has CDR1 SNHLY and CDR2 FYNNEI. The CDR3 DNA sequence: TGTGCCAGCCGATTACAGGGGGCGACTGGAAACACCATATATTTT. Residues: CASRLQGATGNTIYF. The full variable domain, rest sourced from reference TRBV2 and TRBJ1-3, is EPEVTQTPSHQVTQMGQEVILRCVPISNHLYFYWYRQILGQKVEFLVSFYNNEISEKSEIFDDQFSVERPDGSNFTLKIRSTKLEDSAMYFCASRLQGATGNTIYFGEGSWLTVV.